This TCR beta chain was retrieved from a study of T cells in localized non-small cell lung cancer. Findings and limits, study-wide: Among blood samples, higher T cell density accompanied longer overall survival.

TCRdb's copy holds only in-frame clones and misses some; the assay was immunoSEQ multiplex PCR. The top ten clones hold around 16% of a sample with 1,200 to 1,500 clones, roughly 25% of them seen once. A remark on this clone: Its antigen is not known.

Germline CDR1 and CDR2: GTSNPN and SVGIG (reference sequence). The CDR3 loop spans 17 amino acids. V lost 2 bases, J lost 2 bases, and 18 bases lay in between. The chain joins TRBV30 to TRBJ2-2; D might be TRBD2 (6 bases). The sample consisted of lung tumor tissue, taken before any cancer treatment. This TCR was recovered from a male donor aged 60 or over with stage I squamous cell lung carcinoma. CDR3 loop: CAWSKSRDSLNTGELFF. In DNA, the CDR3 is TGTGCCTGGAGTAAATCCCGGGACTCCCTAAACACCGGGGAGCTGTTTTTT.